This T cell receptor beta chain emerged from a study of cytomegalovirus exposure and HLA in healthy donors. Findings and limits, study-wide: Among TCR beta chains, those listed as cytomegalovirus-associated numbered 164.

Primers for the PCR totalled 60 Vbeta and 13 Jbeta. The method was immunoSEQ multiplex PCR; TCRdb's version includes in-frame clones alone and lacks a portion of them. Found here are some 160,000 clones, over 80% of them singletons; the top ten hold around 3.7%. A note on this clone: Its antigen is currently unknown.

The ends were cut back, 1 base at V and 1 base at J, with 11 bases in the middle. The CDR3 has 15 amino acids. In germline, CDR1 is LGHNA, CDR2 YSLEER. This clonotype originated in a male donor in good health and CMV-seronegative. The V call is TRBV4-3, the J call TRBJ2-7; D unresolved. The sample comprised PBMCs. The CDR3 DNA follows: TGCGCCAGCAGCCAAGTTACTGGGCCGTCCTACGAGCAGTACTTC. Translation gives CASSQVTGPSYEQYF.